The clone carrying this T cell receptor beta chain was detected only a few times. Its antigen is as yet unknown. Diagnoses were made from clinical symptoms, serum measures (thyroxine and TRAb), thyroid ultrasound and orbital computed tomography. Roughly 10 ml of fresh peripheral blood supplied the PBMCs. RNA transcripts provided the source from which TCR beta CDR3 regions were amplified. The HTBI primer set was used in a first-round RT-PCR of the TCR CDR3. TCRdb called the multiplex PCR reads again in MiXCR, with one record for every CDR3 protein. The data show about 520,000 distinct CDR3 sequences, approximately 25% seen once. The data stem from a study of T cells in Graves' hyperthyroidism and ophthalmopathy. As for the study in general: Peripheral blood draws took place at initial diagnosis, ahead of any treatment.

Regarding the study as a whole: Expanded thyroid clonotypes (above 0.001) were mostly also found in blood.

The sample taken for sequencing was blood. The TCR was taken from a woman younger than 45 with Graves' ophthalmopathy.

CDR3 loop: CASSSGVDGYTF. The CDR3, as DNA: TGTGCCAGCAGTTCAGGGGTGGACGGCTACACCTTC. V gene TRBV6-5 combines with J gene TRBJ1-2; a possible D gene is TRBD1 (6 bases). The germline V gene encodes CDR1 MNHEY and CDR2 SVGAGI. The CDR3 extends over 12 amino acids. Trimming shortened V by 4 bases and J by 8 bases, and 11 bases separated the two germline ends.